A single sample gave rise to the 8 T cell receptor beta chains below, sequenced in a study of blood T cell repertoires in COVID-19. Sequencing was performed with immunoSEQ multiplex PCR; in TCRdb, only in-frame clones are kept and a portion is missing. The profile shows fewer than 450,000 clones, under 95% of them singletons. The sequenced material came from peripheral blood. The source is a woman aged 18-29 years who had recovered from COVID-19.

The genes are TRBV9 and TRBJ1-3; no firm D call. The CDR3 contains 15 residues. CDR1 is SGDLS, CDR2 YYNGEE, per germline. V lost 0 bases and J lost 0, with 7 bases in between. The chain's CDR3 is CASSVDSLSGNTIYF. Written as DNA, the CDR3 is TGTGCCAGCAGCGTAGACTCTCTCTCTGGAAACACCATATATTTT.

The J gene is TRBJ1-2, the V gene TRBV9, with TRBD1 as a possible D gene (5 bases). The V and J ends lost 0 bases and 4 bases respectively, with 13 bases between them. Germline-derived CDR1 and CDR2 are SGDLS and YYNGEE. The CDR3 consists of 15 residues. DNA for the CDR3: TGTGCCAGCAGCGTAGCTGGGGGGAGGGCCTATGGCTACACCTTC. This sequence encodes CASSVAGGRAYGYTF.

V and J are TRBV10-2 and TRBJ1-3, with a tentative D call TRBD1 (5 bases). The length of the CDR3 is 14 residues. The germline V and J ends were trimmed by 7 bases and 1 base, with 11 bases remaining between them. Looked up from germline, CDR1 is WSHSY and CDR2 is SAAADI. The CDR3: CASKGRGSGNTIYF. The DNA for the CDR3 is TGCGCCAGCAAGGGAAGGGGATCTGGAAACACCATATATTTT.

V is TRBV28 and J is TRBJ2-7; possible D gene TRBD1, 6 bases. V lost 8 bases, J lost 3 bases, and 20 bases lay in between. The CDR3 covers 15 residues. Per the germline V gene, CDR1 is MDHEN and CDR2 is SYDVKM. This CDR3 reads CASGPLGTGNYEQYV. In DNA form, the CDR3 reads TGTGCCAGCGGGCCCCTTGGCACAGGGAACTACGAGCAGTACGTC.

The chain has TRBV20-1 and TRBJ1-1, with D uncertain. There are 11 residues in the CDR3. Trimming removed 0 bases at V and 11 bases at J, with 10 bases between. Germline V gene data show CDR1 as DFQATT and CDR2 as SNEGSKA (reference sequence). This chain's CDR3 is CSAREEGDAFF. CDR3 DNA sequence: TGCAGTGCTAGAGAGGAGGGAGATGCTTTCTTT.

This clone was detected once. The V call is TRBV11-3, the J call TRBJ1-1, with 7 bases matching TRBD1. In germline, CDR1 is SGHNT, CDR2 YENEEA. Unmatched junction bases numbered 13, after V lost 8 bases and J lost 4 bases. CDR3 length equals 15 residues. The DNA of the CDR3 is TGTGCCAGCGCGAACAGGGCAGGGGGAGGCACTGAAGCTTTCTTT. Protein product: CASANRAGGGTEAFF.

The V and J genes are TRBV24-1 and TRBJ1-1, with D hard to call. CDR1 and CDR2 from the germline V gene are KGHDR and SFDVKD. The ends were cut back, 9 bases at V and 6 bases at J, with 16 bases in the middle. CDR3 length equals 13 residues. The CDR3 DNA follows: TGTGCCACCCAACGGGTCCCTGGCGCTGAAGCTTTCTTT. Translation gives CATQRVPGAEAFF.

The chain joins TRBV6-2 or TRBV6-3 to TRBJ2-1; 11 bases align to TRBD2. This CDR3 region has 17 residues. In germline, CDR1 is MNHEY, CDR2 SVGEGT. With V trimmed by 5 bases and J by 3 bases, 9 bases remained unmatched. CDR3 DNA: TGTGCCAGCAGTGGGACTAGCGGACCAATTATCTACAATGAGCAGTTCTTC. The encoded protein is CASSGTSGPIIYNEQFF.